This is a list of T cell receptor beta chains from one sample in a study of CD8 T cells in Susac syndrome. Via MiXCR, TCRdb re-called the immunoSEQ multiplex PCR reads, giving one row per CDR3 protein. The profile shows about 150,000 distinct CDR3 sequences, 85% to 95% of them singletons. The sample consisted of CD8+ T cells from PBMCs. The receptors were sampled from a human donor with multiple sclerosis. Both conserved end residues are part of each CDR3. Each record gives: J gene, D gene, clone size, V gene, CDR3 protein, CDR3 DNA. A D gene is named only where the DNA matches it firmly. Clone size appears in some rows only: once, few, many, or a class for an expanded clone.

J gene: TRBJ2-7
D gene: .
clone size: .
V gene: TRBV29-1
CDR3 protein: CSVEWASEGYEQYF
CDR3 DNA: TGCAGCGTTGAATGGGCCTCCGAGGGCTACGAGCAGTACTTC

J gene: TRBJ2-1
D gene: .
clone size: .
V gene: TRBV29-1
CDR3 protein: CSVDGGTYNEQFF
CDR3 DNA: TGCAGCGTTGACGGAGGAACCTACAATGAGCAGTTCTTC

J gene: TRBJ1-1
D gene: .
clone size: .
V gene: TRBV12-3/TRBV12-4
CDR3 protein: CASSLNTRVAFF
CDR3 DNA: TGTGCCAGCAGTTTAAATACTAGGGTAGCTTTCTTT

J gene: TRBJ1-1
D gene: .
clone size: .
V gene: TRBV3-1
CDR3 protein: CASSQVGGYEAFF
CDR3 DNA: TGTGCCAGCAGCCAAGTTGGGGGGTATGAAGCTTTCTTT

J gene: TRBJ1-2
D gene: TRBD1
clone size: .
V gene: TRBV12-3/TRBV12-4
CDR3 protein: CASSPNRQGATNGYTF
CDR3 DNA: TGTGCCAGCAGTCCGAACCGACAGGGGGCAACAAATGGCTACACCTTC

J gene: TRBJ2-3
D gene: TRBD2
clone size: .
V gene: TRBV27
CDR3 protein: CASSLYRGEGTTDTQYF
CDR3 DNA: TGTGCCAGCAGTTTATATCGGGGGGAAGGTACCACAGATACGCAGTATTTT

J gene: TRBJ2-1
D gene: .
clone size: .
V gene: TRBV12-3/TRBV12-4
CDR3 protein: CASSQGMEQFF
CDR3 DNA: TGTGCCAGCAGCCAGGGGATGGAGCAGTTCTTC

J gene: TRBJ1-1
D gene: .
clone size: .
V gene: TRBV20-1
CDR3 protein: CSAPQGNTEAFF
CDR3 DNA: TGCAGTGCTCCCCAGGGGAACACTGAAGCTTTCTTT

J gene: TRBJ2-7
D gene: .
clone size: .
V gene: TRBV3-1
CDR3 protein: CASSQDATGSSYEQYF
CDR3 DNA: TGTGCCAGCAGCCAAGATGCAACGGGGTCGTCCTACGAGCAGTACTTC

J gene: TRBJ2-1
D gene: TRBD1
clone size: once
V gene: TRBV7-9
CDR3 protein: CASSFGTGGQFF
CDR3 DNA: TGTGCCAGCAGCTTCGGGACAGGGGGGCAGTTCTTC

J gene: TRBJ1-1
D gene: .
clone size: .
V gene: TRBV4-1
CDR3 protein: CASSQELVGTEAFF
CDR3 DNA: TGCGCCAGCAGCCAAGAGTTGGTAGGCACTGAAGCTTTCTTT

J gene: TRBJ2-1
D gene: .
clone size: .
V gene: TRBV27
CDR3 protein: CASSLRQVADPDSNRPRYNEQFF
CDR3 DNA: TGTGCCAGCAGTTTGCGGCAGGTTGCCGACCCTGACAGTAACCGACCTCGCTACAATGAGCAGTTCTTC

J gene: TRBJ1-1
D gene: .
clone size: .
V gene: TRBV2
CDR3 protein: CASPLMNTEAFF
CDR3 DNA: TGTGCCAGCCCCCTGATGAACACTGAAGCTTTCTTT

J gene: TRBJ1-2
D gene: .
clone size: .
V gene: TRBV27
CDR3 protein: CASSKTPLYGYTF
CDR3 DNA: TGTGCCAGCAGTAAAACCCCTCTCTATGGCTACACCTTC

J gene: TRBJ1-1
D gene: TRBD1
clone size: .
V gene: TRBV29-1
CDR3 protein: CSVEKGTGGRAEAFF
CDR3 DNA: TGCAGCGTTGAAAAAGGGACAGGGGGCCGGGCTGAAGCTTTCTTT

J gene: TRBJ1-6
D gene: .
clone size: .
V gene: TRBV5-4
CDR3 protein: CASSLAGQNNSPLHF
CDR3 DNA: TGTGCCAGCAGCTTGGCAGGACAGAATAATTCACCCCTCCACTTT

J gene: TRBJ1-2
D gene: TRBD1
clone size: .
V gene: TRBV7-9
CDR3 protein: CASTRPGQGLNYTF
CDR3 DNA: TGTGCCAGCACCCGCCCGGGACAGGGACTAAACTACACCTTC

J gene: TRBJ1-1
D gene: TRBD1
clone size: once
V gene: TRBV29-1
CDR3 protein: CSVEWAPRQGMNTEAFF
CDR3 DNA: TGCAGCGTTGAGTGGGCCCCTAGACAGGGGATGAACACTGAAGCTTTCTTT

J gene: TRBJ2-7
D gene: TRBD1
clone size: .
V gene: TRBV6-2/TRBV6-3
CDR3 protein: CASSETGPYEQYF
CDR3 DNA: TGTGCCAGCAGTGAGACAGGGCCCTACGAGCAGTACTTC

J gene: TRBJ1-6
D gene: TRBD1
clone size: .
V gene: TRBV18
CDR3 protein: CASSPTGSYNSPLHF
CDR3 DNA: TGTGCCAGCTCACCGACAGGGTCCTATAATTCACCCCTCCACTTT

J gene: TRBJ1-1
D gene: TRBD1
clone size: few
V gene: TRBV20-1
CDR3 protein: CSARTGDTEAFF
CDR3 DNA: TGCAGTGCTAGGACAGGGGACACTGAAGCTTTCTTT

J gene: TRBJ2-6
D gene: .
clone size: .
V gene: TRBV6-1
CDR3 protein: CASSPGTYSGANVLTF
CDR3 DNA: TGTGCCAGCAGTCCGGGGACTTACTCTGGGGCCAACGTCCTGACTTTC

J gene: TRBJ2-3
D gene: TRBD1
clone size: .
V gene: TRBV3-1
CDR3 protein: CASSPRDRATLLGADTQYF
CDR3 DNA: TGTGCCAGCAGCCCTCGAGACAGGGCGACTCTCTTGGGAGCGGATACGCAGTATTTT

J gene: TRBJ2-3
D gene: .
clone size: .
V gene: TRBV3-1
CDR3 protein: CASSQDGDLYTDTQYF
CDR3 DNA: TGTGCCAGCAGCCAAGATGGGGACTTGTACACAGATACGCAGTATTTT

J gene: TRBJ2-7
D gene: TRBD1
clone size: .
V gene: TRBV5-1
CDR3 protein: CASSTKGQGSYEQYF
CDR3 DNA: TGCGCCAGCAGCACTAAAGGACAGGGAAGCTACGAGCAGTACTTC

J gene: TRBJ2-2
D gene: .
clone size: .
V gene: TRBV7-9
CDR3 protein: CASSPRGVLSGELFF
CDR3 DNA: TGTGCCAGCAGCCCCCGTGGGGTGTTATCCGGGGAGCTGTTTTTT

J gene: TRBJ2-7
D gene: .
clone size: .
V gene: TRBV6-5
CDR3 protein: CASSSTDSNYDEQYF
CDR3 DNA: TGTGCCAGCAGTTCTACCGACAGTAACTACGATGAGCAGTACTTC

J gene: TRBJ1-6
D gene: .
clone size: .
V gene: TRBV6-1
CDR3 protein: CASSRSYQLPVSSSYNSPLHF
CDR3 DNA: TGTGCCAGCAGCCGTAGTTATCAGCTGCCCGTTTCCAGCTCCTATAATTCACCCCTCCACTTT

J gene: TRBJ1-2
D gene: .
clone size: .
V gene: TRBV5-1
CDR3 protein: CASSVGGILPPRSGYTF
CDR3 DNA: TGCGCCAGCAGCGTGGGAGGCATCCTACCACCAAGATCTGGCTACACCTTC

J gene: TRBJ2-2
D gene: .
clone size: .
V gene: TRBV7-2
CDR3 protein: CASLTITGELFF
CDR3 DNA: TGTGCCAGTTTGACCATCACCGGGGAGCTGTTTTTT

J gene: TRBJ2-1
D gene: .
clone size: .
V gene: TRBV27
CDR3 protein: CASSYGTPYNEQFF
CDR3 DNA: TGTGCCAGCAGTTACGGGACTCCTTACAATGAGCAGTTCTTC

J gene: TRBJ2-7
D gene: .
clone size: .
V gene: TRBV30
CDR3 protein: CAWSRASAGDEQYF
CDR3 DNA: TGTGCCTGGAGTCGAGCTAGCGCAGGAGACGAGCAGTACTTC

J gene: TRBJ2-2
D gene: .
clone size: .
V gene: TRBV9
CDR3 protein: CASSGPRGPGELFF
CDR3 DNA: TGTGCCAGCAGCGGACCCAGGGGACCCGGGGAGCTGTTTTTT

J gene: TRBJ1-1
D gene: .
clone size: .
V gene: TRBV13
CDR3 protein: CASSLGDSPYSNTEAFF
CDR3 DNA: TGTGCCAGCAGCTTAGGGGATAGCCCCTATTCTAACACTGAAGCTTTCTTT

J gene: TRBJ1-4
D gene: .
clone size: .
V gene: TRBV2
CDR3 protein: CASQAAVGTNEKLFF
CDR3 DNA: TGTGCCAGTCAAGCCGCGGTCGGAACTAATGAAAAACTGTTTTTT

J gene: TRBJ2-1
D gene: .
clone size: .
V gene: TRBV6-2/TRBV6-3
CDR3 protein: CASSSRRAHNEQFF
CDR3 DNA: TGTGCCAGCAGCTCTCGCCGGGCGCACAATGAGCAGTTCTTC

J gene: TRBJ2-3
D gene: .
clone size: .
V gene: TRBV7-9
CDR3 protein: CASSLPSRGADTQYF
CDR3 DNA: TGTGCCAGCAGCTTACCTTCGCGGGGTGCAGATACGCAGTATTTT

J gene: TRBJ2-7
D gene: TRBD2
clone size: .
V gene: TRBV4-2
CDR3 protein: CASSQDGTSGHYEQYF
CDR3 DNA: TGTGCCAGCAGCCAAGATGGGACTAGCGGGCACTACGAGCAGTACTTC

J gene: TRBJ2-1
D gene: TRBD2
clone size: .
V gene: TRBV2
CDR3 protein: CASSDGGGGAYEQFF
CDR3 DNA: TGTGCCAGCAGTGACGGCGGCGGGGGGGCCTATGAGCAGTTCTTC

J gene: TRBJ2-3
D gene: TRBD2
clone size: .
V gene: TRBV4-2
CDR3 protein: CASSTRTSGDTDTQYF
CDR3 DNA: TGTGCCAGCAGCACTCGGACTAGCGGGGACACAGATACGCAGTATTTT

J gene: TRBJ1-2
D gene: .
clone size: .
V gene: TRBV20-1
CDR3 protein: CSARDRGQAGGYTF
CDR3 DNA: TGCAGTGCTAGAGATCGGGGGCAGGCCGGGGGCTACACCTTC

J gene: TRBJ2-7
D gene: .
clone size: .
V gene: TRBV9
CDR3 protein: CASSAGREQYF
CDR3 DNA: TGTGCCAGCAGCGCCGGACGCGAGCAGTACTTC

J gene: TRBJ2-7
D gene: TRBD2
clone size: .
V gene: TRBV9
CDR3 protein: CASSGSSGKYEQYF
CDR3 DNA: TGTGCCAGCAGCGGTAGTAGCGGGAAGTACGAGCAGTACTTC

J gene: TRBJ1-2
D gene: .
clone size: once
V gene: TRBV13
CDR3 protein: CASSPPGPSYGYTF
CDR3 DNA: TGTGCCAGCAGCCCCCCCGGACCGTCCTATGGCTACACCTTC

J gene: TRBJ2-3
D gene: .
clone size: once
V gene: TRBV18
CDR3 protein: CASSPPGVPTDTQYF
CDR3 DNA: TGTGCCAGCTCACCACCGGGGGTACCCACAGATACGCAGTATTTT